The 7 T cell receptor beta chains in this list originate from one sample, sequenced in a study of blood T cell repertoires in COVID-19. Sequenced by immunoSEQ multiplex PCR; TCRdb stores in-frame clones only, minus some. Of roughly 180,000 clones listed, around nine tenths are singletons. The source material was peripheral blood. The source of these receptors is a man between 65 and 80 years old with active or convalescent COVID-19.

The chain combines TRBV29-1 with TRBJ2-1, with 9 bases identical to TRBD1. The CDR3 extends over 12 amino acids. CDR1 SQVTM and CDR2 ANQGSEA come from the germline V gene. Trimming removed 3 bases from V and 10 bases from J; junction bases left unmatched: 4. CDR3 loop: CSVEDRGGEQFF. The CDR3 nucleotides read TGCAGCGTTGAGGACAGGGGAGGAGAGCAGTTCTTC.

The gene calls are TRBV18 and TRBJ2-1; TRBD1 agrees at 10 bases. Unmatched junction bases numbered 3, after V lost 6 bases and J lost 4 bases. CDR3 length: 14 residues. Germline V gene lookup returns CDR1 KGHSH and CDR2 LQKENI. The CDR3 region is CASSGQGVYNEQFF. DNA of the CDR3: TGTGCCAGCTCCGGACAGGGGGTTTACAATGAGCAGTTCTTC.

The chain has TRBV6-2 or TRBV6-3 and TRBJ1-2; D unclear. The CDR3 extends over 16 amino acids. Germline CDR1 MNHEY, CDR2 SVGEGT. Trimming shortened V by 0 bases and J by 4 bases, and 15 bases separated the two germline ends. CDR3 DNA: TGTGCCAGCAGTTACTCCGCCGGCCTCCGAGGCTATGGCTACACCTTC. This sequence encodes CASSYSAGLRGYGYTF.

The chain is built from TRBV5-1 and TRBJ2-7; 9 bases are a match to TRBD1. CDR3 size: 17 residues. Germline lookup yields CDR1 SGHRS and CDR2 YFSETQ. The V gene end was trimmed by 4 bases and the J gene end by 3 bases; junction bases not matched to a gene: 14. This CDR3 reads CASSVGPGQGSNYEQYF. DNA for the CDR3: TGCGCCAGCAGCGTGGGACCGGGACAGGGCTCTAACTACGAGCAGTACTTC.

J is TRBJ1-4 and V is TRBV19; 8 bases map to TRBD1. Germline values: CDR1 LNHDA, CDR2 SQIVND (reference sequence). V lost 11 bases, J lost 5 bases, and 4 bases stayed unmatched. CDR3 length: 12 residues. The CDR3 region is CAGRQGNEKLFF. CDR3 coding DNA: TGTGCCGGGCGACAGGGGAATGAAAAACTGTTTTTT.

This clone was found a few times. The V gene is TRBV28, the J gene TRBJ2-7, with TRBD2 identical over 7 bases. V gave up 6 bases and J gave up 0 bases; unmatched junction bases: 8. Germline lookup yields CDR1 MDHEN and CDR2 SYDVKM. CDR3 size: 15 residues. As DNA, the CDR3 is TGTGCCAGCAGCCGAAGCGGGGCCAGCTCCTACGAGCAGTACTTC. This gives the protein CASSRSGASSYEQYF.

This clone is a singleton in its sample. The V call is TRBV30, the J call TRBJ2-6, with D perhaps TRBD2 (5 bases). CDR3 length: 16 amino acids. From germline, CDR1 is GTSNPN and CDR2 SVGIG (reference sequence). Trimming cost V 2 bases and J 2 bases, with 13 bases left between them. This chain's CDR3 is CAWSPGWVAGANVLTF. CDR3 DNA sequence: TGTGCCTGGAGTCCGGGGTGGGTTGCTGGGGCCAACGTCCTGACTTTC.